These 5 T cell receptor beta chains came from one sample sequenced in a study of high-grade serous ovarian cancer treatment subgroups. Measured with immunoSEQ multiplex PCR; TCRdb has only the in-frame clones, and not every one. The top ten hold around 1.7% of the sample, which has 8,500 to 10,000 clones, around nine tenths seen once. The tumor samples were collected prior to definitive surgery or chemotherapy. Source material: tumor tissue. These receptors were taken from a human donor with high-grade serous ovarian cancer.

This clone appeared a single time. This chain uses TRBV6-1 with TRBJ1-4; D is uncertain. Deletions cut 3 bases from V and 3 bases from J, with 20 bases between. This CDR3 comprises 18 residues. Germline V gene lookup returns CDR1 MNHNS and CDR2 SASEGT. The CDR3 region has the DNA TGTGCCAGCAGTGATAAATGGGCAGGCCGACGGCCTAATGAAAAACTGTTTTTT. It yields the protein CASSDKWAGRRPNEKLFF.

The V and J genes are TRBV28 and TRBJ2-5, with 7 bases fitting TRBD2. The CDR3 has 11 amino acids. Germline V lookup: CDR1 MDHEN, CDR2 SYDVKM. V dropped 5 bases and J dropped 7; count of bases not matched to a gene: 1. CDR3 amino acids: CASSPGGTQYF. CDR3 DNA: TGTGCCAGCAGTCCGGGGGGGACCCAGTACTTC.

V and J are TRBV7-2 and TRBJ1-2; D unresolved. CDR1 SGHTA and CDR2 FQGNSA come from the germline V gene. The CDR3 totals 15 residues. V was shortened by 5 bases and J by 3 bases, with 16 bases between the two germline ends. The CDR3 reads CASSPLRASDYGYTF. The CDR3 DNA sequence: TGTGCCAGCAGCCCTCTCCGGGCCAGCGACTATGGCTACACCTTC.

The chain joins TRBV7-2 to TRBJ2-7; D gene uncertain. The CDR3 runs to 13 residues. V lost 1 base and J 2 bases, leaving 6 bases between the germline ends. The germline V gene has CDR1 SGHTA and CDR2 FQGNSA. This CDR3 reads CASSLGLAYEQYF. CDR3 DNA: TGTGCCAGCAGCTTAGGCCTAGCCTACGAGCAGTACTTC.

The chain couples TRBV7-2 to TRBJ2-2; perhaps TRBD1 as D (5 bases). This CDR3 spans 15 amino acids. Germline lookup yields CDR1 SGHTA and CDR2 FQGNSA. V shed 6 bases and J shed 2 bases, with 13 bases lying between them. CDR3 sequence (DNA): TGTGCCAGCAGGGCCAGGGTTGTTAACACCGGGGAGCTGTTTTTT. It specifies CASRARVVNTGELFF. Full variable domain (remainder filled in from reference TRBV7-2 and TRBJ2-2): GAGVSQSPSNKVTEKGKDVELRCDPISGHTALYWYRQSLGQGLEFLIYFQGNSAPDKSGLPSDRFSAERTGGSVSTLTIQRTQQEDSAVYLCASRARVVNTGELFFGEGSRLTVL.